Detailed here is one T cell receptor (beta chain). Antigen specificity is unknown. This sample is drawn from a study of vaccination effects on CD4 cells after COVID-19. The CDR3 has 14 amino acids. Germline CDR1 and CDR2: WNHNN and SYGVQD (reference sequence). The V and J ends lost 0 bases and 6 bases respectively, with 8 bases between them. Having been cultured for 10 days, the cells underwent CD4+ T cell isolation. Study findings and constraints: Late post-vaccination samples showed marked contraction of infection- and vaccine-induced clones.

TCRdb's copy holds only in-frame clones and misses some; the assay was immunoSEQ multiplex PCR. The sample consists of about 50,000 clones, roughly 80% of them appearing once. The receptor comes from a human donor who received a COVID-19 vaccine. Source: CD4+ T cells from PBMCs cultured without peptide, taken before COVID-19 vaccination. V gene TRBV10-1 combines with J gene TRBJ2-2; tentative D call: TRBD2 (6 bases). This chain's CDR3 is CASSESSGAGELFF. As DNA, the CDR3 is TGCGCCAGCAGTGAGTCGTCGGGGGCCGGGGAGCTGTTTTTT.